This TCR beta chain is drawn from a study of blood T cell repertoires in COVID-19. V was clipped by 2 bases and J by 6 bases, with 13 bases between them. The CDR3 extends over 15 amino acids. The germline V gene encodes CDR1 SGHVS and CDR2 FQNEAQ. This table comes from immunoSEQ multiplex PCR, and its TCRdb copy is limited to in-frame clones, with some not included. The sample yields fewer than 500,000 clones, roughly 90% seen once. The clonotype comes from a woman in her 30s with acute COVID-19. Sequencing input: PBMCs or T cells enriched from blood (not recorded which). The chain carries TRBV7-8 and TRBJ2-2; D is possibly TRBD2 (7 bases). CDR3 nucleotides: TGTGCCAGCAGCTTACCGGGGGGCTCGGCCGGGGAGCTGTTTTTT. This translates into CASSLPGGSAGELFF.